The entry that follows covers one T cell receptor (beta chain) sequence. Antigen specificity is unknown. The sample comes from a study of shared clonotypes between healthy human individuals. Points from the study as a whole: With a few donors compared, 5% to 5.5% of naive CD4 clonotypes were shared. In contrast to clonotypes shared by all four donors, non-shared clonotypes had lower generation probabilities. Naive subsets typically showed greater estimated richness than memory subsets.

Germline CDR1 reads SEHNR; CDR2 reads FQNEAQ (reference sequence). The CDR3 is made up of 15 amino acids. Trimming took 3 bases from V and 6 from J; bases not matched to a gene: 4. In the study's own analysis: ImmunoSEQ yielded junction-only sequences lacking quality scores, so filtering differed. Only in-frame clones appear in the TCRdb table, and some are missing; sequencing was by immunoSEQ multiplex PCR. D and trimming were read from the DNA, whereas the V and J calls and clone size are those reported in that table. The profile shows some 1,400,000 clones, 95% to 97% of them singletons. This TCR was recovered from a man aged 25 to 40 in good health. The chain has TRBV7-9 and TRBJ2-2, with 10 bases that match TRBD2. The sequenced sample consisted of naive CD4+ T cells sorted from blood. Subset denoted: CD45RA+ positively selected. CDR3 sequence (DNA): TGTGCCAGCAGCTTTAGCGGGAGGCAGGCCGGGGAGCTGTTTTTT. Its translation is CASSFSGRQAGELFF.